The subject of this entry is one T cell receptor beta chain. The antigen is unknown. The source of the sample is a study of OX40 agonist ivuxolimab in advanced cancers. For the study at large: Patients with hepatocellular carcinoma, melanoma, renal cell or head and neck cancer made up the dose-escalation patients.

Findings of the study overall: In CD8+ T cells, expanded clones were on average more numerous than in CD4+. Individuals who were partial responders at 0.1-3.0 mg/kg had clonal expansion that ranked among the lowest. Both CD4+ and CD8+ T cell populations in blood had undergone clonal expansion by week 6 at 0.1 to 3.0 mg/kg.

Using immunoSEQ multiplex PCR, the repertoire was profiled, and TCRdb retains in-frame clones only, with some absent. The data show some 64,000 clones, 87% seen once. In germline, CDR1 is SGHTA, CDR2 FQGNSA. This CDR3 contains 15 residues. With 3 bases removed from V and 2 bases from J, the gap between germline ends came to 13 bases. The TCR was taken from an adult with an advanced solid tumor such as melanoma, head and neck, liver or kidney cancer. This chain joins TRBV7-2 and TRBJ2-5; D is possibly TRBD1 or TRBD2 (5 bases each). The material sequenced was CD4+ or CD8+ T cells sorted from blood, taken in a trial of the OX40 agonist ivuxolimab. The CDR3: CASSFRDATQETQYF. In DNA, the CDR3 is TGTGCCAGCAGCTTCAGGGACGCGACTCAAGAGACCCAGTACTTC.